One and the same sample provided the 16 T cell receptor beta chains below, sequenced in a study of radiotherapy plus CTLA-4 blockade in lung cancer. Produced via immunoSEQ multiplex PCR; TCRdb's table is partial and in-frame only. The sample lists 9,500 to 15,000 clones; around 84% were seen once. The sample consisted of peripheral blood, taken from a patient treated with radiotherapy plus ipilimumab. The receptors stem from a human donor with non-small cell lung cancer that progressed on radiotherapy plus ipilimumab.

The rearrangement joins TRBV7-9 to TRBJ2-1; TRBD1 agrees at 9 bases. Germline CDR1 SEHNR, CDR2 FQNEAQ (reference sequence). Trimming cost V 5 bases and J 1 base; bases outside gene matches: 3. This CDR3 region has 15 residues. The DNA of the CDR3 is TGTGCCAGCAGCCCGGACAGGGGATCCTACAATGAGCAGTTCTTC. This sequence encodes CASSPDRGSYNEQFF.

This clone was recorded once. V and J are TRBV28 and TRBJ1-5; possibly TRBD1 for D (5 bases). Trimming pared 6 bases from V and 0 bases from J, leaving 12 bases between. The V gene's germline CDR1 is MDHEN and CDR2 SYDVKM. The CDR3 has 15 residues. The CDR3 nucleotides are TGTGCCAGCAGCTCAGGGTATTATAGCAATCAGCCCCAGCATTTT. It is translated as CASSSGYYSNQPQHF.

The chain recombines TRBV6-5 with TRBJ2-7; 8 nucleotides align to TRBD2. J was trimmed by 3 bases and V by 2 bases; bases with no gene match: 6. Germline V gives CDR1 MNHEY, CDR2 SVGAGI. This CDR3 region has 15 residues. CDR3 sequence reads: CASSYQGLVNYEQYF. The DNA of the CDR3 is TGTGCCAGCAGTTACCAGGGACTAGTGAACTACGAGCAGTACTTC.

The V gene is TRBV7-2, the J gene TRBJ1-1, with D unresolved. V was shortened by 2 bases and J by 0 bases, with 10 bases between the two germline ends. From germline, CDR1 is SGHTA and CDR2 FQGNSA. The CDR3 totals 15 residues. DNA for the CDR3: TGTGCCAGCAGCTTATGGGCGGACGTGAACACTGAAGCTTTCTTT. Translation gives CASSLWADVNTEAFF.

This clone was detected a few times. CDR3 nucleotides: TGTGCCAGCAGTTACGGACAGCCTAACGTCTACGAGCAGTACTTC. Encoded protein: CASSYGQPNVYEQYF. This chain joins TRBV6-5 and TRBJ2-7; maybe TRBD1 (6 bases). V gave up 2 bases and J gave up 3 bases, with 14 bases separating them. CDR1 and CDR2 (germline): MNHEY, SVGAGI. The CDR3 has 15 amino acids.

This clone is judged large. Written as DNA, the CDR3 is TGTGCCAGCAGTTTTCTGCCGGCGGGAACCGGCTACACCTTC. Its protein product is CASSFLPAGTGYTF. The chain couples TRBV27 to TRBJ1-2, with D hard to call. CDR1 and CDR2 (germline): MNHEY, SMNVEV (reference sequence). CDR3 length: 14 residues. V dropped 3 bases and J dropped 8 bases, with 16 bases sitting between them.

V is TRBV6-1 and J is TRBJ1-1; 9 bases map to TRBD1. Germline V gene data show CDR1 as MNHNS and CDR2 as SASEGT. The CDR3 runs 14 residues. J lost 6 bases, V lost 4 bases, and 6 bases had no gene match. CDR3 sequence: CASSGWDRDPEAFF. CDR3 sequence (DNA): TGTGCCAGCAGTGGATGGGACAGGGACCCTGAAGCTTTCTTT.

V is TRBV28 and J is TRBJ1-2; no reliable D call. V was cut by 3 bases and J by 1 base, with 12 bases left in between. CDR3 length equals 15 residues. The germline V gene encodes CDR1 MDHEN and CDR2 SYDVKM. Written as DNA, the CDR3 is TGTGCCAGCAGTTTCTTCAGTGGAGATAACTATGGCTACACCTTC. Encoded protein: CASSFFSGDNYGYTF.

This chain uses TRBV10-3 with TRBJ2-2; perhaps TRBD2 as D (6 bases). The CDR3 is made up of 13 amino acids. Germline V gene lookup returns CDR1 ENHRY and CDR2 SYGVKD. Between the trimmed V and J ends, which lost 6 bases and 2 bases, there was a span of 7 bases. Here the CDR3 reads CAIRGLNTGELFF. The CDR3 DNA sequence: TGTGCCATCAGGGGACTTAACACCGGGGAGCTGTTTTTT.

This clone was counted a few times. A read error is likely here: a far larger clone is one base away. The chain couples TRBV25-1 to TRBJ2-3; 9 bases are shared with TRBD1. Germline V lookup: CDR1 MGHDK, CDR2 SYGVNS. The CDR3 loop spans 15 amino acids. As DNA, the CDR3 is TGTGCCAGCAGTGATCGGGACAGGGTGGGAGATACGCAGTTTTTT. Translating it yields CASSDRDRVGDTQFF.

The chain uses TRBV5-1 and TRBJ2-1, with 8 bases identical to TRBD1. Looked up from germline, CDR1 is SGHRS and CDR2 is YFSETQ. The trim removed 0 bases at V and 7 bases at J, leaving 6 bases unmatched. This CDR3 is 15 amino acids long. CDR3 residues: CASSLGGTGGNEQFF. The CDR3, as DNA: TGCGCCAGCAGCTTGGGGGGGACAGGTGGGAATGAGCAGTTCTTC. The complete variable domain, with remaining parts taken from reference TRBV5-1 and TRBJ2-1, reads KAGVTQTPRYLIKTRGQQVTLSCSPISGHRSVSWYQQTPGQGLQFLFEYFSETQRNKGNFPGRFSGRQFSNSRSEMNVSTLELGDSALYLCASSLGGTGGNEQFFGPGTRLTVL.

The rearrangement joins TRBV19 to TRBJ2-7, with a possible D match to TRBD1 (6 bases). Germline lookup yields CDR1 LNHDA and CDR2 SQIVND (reference sequence). V lost 5 bases and J 1 base, leaving 9 bases between the germline ends. This CDR3 spans 13 amino acids. The CDR3 region has the DNA TGTGCCAGTAGTTACAGGGTTTCCTACGAGCAGTACTTC. Its protein is CASSYRVSYEQYF.

This chain joins TRBV21-1 and TRBJ1-2; the table's D call TRBD1 went unverified against the DNA. TRBV21-1 is termed a pseudogene. The CDR3 loop spans 15 amino acids. The CDR3 sequence is CASTGQGAWVYGYTF. For the CDR3, the DNA is TGTGCCAGCACCGGACAGGGGGCGTGGGTCTATGGCTACACCTTC.

The V call is TRBV19, the J call TRBJ1-4; 9 nucleotides align to TRBD1. The CDR3 is 14 residues long. The V gene end was trimmed by 8 bases and the J gene end by 4 bases; junction bases not matched to a gene: 5. The germline V gene has CDR1 LNHDA and CDR2 SQIVND (reference sequence). CDR3 in DNA: TGTGCCAGTCGCGGACAGGGGCTTAATGAAAAACTGTTTTTT. This sequence encodes CASRGQGLNEKLFF.

Regarding this clone: At one end, the junction sequence differs from germline, possibly due to a read error. V and J are TRBV7-7 and TRBJ2-5; TRBD1 matches at 9 bases. In germline, CDR1 is SSHAT, CDR2 FNYEAQ (reference sequence). There are 14 residues in the CDR3. For the CDR3, the DNA is TGTGCTAGCAGCCTACAGGGGGCGAGGGAGACCCAGTACTTC. Translated: CASSLQGARETQYF.

V is TRBV5-1 and J is TRBJ2-2; 8 bases fit TRBD1. Germline V gene sequence: CDR1 SGHRS, CDR2 YFSETQ. With 3 bases clipped from V and 4 bases from J, the junction kept 11 bases outside the gene matches. The CDR3 runs to 17 residues. In nucleotides, the CDR3 is TGCGCCAGCAGCTCCGAAGGACAGGGTATAGGCACCGGGGAGCTGTTTTTT. Protein product: CASSSEGQGIGTGELFF.